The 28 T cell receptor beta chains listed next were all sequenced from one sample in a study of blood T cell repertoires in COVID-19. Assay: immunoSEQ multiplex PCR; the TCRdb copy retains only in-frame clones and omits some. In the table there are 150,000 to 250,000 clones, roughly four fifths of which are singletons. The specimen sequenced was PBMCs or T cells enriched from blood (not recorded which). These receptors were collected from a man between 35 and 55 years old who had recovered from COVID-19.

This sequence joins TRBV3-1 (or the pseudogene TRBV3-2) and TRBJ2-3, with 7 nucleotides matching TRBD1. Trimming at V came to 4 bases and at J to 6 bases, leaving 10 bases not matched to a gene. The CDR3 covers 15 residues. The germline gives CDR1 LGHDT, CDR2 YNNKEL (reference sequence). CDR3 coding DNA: TGTGCCAGCAGCCCTAAGCCTGGACAGGTGGATACGCAGTATTTT. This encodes CASSPKPGQVDTQYF.

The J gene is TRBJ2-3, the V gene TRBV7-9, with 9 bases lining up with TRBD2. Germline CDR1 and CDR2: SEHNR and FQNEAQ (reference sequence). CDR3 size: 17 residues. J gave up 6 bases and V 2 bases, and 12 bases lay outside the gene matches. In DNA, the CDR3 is TGTGCCAGCAGCTTATACGGGCTAGCGGGATTTTCGGATACGCAGTATTTT. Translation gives CASSLYGLAGFSDTQYF.

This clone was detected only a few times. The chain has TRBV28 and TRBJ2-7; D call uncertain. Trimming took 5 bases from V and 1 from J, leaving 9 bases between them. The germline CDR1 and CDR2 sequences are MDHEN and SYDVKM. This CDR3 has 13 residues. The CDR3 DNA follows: TGTGCCAGCAGTACAGCAGTATCCTACGAGCAGTACTTC. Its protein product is CASSTAVSYEQYF.

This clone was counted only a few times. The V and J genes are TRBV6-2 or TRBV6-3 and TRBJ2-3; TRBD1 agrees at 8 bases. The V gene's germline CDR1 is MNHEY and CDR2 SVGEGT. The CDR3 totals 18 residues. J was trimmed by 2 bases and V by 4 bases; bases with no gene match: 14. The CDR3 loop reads CASSLPLLRTGPTDTQYF. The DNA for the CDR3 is TGTGCCAGCAGTTTACCCCTTCTCAGGACAGGGCCCACAGATACGCAGTATTTT.

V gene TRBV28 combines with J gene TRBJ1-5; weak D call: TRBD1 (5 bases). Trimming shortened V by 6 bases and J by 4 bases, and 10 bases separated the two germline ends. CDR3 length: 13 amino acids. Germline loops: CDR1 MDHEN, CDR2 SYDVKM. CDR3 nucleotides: TGTGCCAGCAGGACAGCTACAAATCAGCCCCAGCATTTT. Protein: CASRTATNQPQHF.

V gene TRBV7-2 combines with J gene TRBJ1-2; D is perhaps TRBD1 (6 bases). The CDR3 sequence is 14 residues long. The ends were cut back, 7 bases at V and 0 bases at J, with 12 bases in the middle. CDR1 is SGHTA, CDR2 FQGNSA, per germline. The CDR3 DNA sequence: TGTGCCAGCAACCTCAGGGGCACTAACTATGGCTACACCTTC. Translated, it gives CASNLRGTNYGYTF. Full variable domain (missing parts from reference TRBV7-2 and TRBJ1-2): GAGVSQSPSNKVTEKGKDVELRCDPISGHTALYWYRQSLGQGLEFLIYFQGNSAPDKSGLPSDRFSAERTGGSVSTLTIQRTQQEDSAVYLCASNLRGTNYGYTFGSGTRLTVV.

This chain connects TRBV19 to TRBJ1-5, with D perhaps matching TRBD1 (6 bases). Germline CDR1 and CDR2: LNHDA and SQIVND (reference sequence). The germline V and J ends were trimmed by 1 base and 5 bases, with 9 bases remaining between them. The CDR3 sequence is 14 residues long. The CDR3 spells CASSIAGEHQPQHF. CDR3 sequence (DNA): TGTGCCAGTAGTATAGCAGGGGAGCATCAGCCCCAGCATTTT.

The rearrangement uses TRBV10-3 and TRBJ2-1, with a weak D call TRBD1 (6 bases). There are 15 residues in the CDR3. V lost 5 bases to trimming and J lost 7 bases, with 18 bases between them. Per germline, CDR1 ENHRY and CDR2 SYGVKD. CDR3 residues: CAISLGYREGNEQFF. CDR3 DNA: TGTGCCATCAGTCTTGGTTACAGGGAAGGGAATGAGCAGTTCTTC.

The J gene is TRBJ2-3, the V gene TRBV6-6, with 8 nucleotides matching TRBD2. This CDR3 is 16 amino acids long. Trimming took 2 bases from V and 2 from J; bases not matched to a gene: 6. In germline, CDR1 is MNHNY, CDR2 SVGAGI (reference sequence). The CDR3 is CASSYPAGATTDTQYF. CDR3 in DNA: TGTGCCAGCAGTTACCCAGCGGGAGCGACCACAGATACGCAGTATTTT.

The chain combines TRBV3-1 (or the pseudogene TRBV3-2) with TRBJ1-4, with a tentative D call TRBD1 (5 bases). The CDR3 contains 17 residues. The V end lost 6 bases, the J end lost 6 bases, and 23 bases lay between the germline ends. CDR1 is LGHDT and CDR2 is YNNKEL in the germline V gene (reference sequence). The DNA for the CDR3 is TGTGCCAGCAGTCAAATGGGCCGTGGTCCGGGGGATGAAAAACTGTTTTTT. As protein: CASSQMGRGPGDEKLFF.

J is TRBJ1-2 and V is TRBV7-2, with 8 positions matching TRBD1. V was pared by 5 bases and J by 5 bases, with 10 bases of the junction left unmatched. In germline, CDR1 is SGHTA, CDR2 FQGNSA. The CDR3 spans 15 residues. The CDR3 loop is CASSPSSGGAYGYTF. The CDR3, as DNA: TGTGCCAGCAGCCCGAGCTCAGGGGGCGCTTATGGCTACACCTTC.

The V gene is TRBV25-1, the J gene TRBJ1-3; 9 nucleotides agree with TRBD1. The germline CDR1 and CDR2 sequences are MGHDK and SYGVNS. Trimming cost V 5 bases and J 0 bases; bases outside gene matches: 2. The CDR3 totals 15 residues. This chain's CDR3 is CASSRQGGSGNTIYF. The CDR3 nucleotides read TGTGCCAGCAGTCGACAGGGGGGCTCTGGAAACACCATATATTTT.

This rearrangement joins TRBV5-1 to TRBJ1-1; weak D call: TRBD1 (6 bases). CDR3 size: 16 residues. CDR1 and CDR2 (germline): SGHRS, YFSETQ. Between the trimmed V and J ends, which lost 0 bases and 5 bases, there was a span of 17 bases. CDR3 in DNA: TGCGCCAGCAGCTTGGGGTTTACGGGGGGCGCAACTGAAGCTTTCTTT. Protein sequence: CASSLGFTGGATEAFF.

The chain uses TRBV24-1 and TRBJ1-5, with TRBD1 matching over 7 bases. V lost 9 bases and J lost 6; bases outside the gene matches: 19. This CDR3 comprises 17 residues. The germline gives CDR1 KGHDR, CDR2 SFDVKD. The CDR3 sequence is CATEQRNRGPRGQPQHF. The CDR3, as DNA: TGTGCCACCGAACAGCGGAACAGGGGCCCGAGGGGTCAGCCCCAGCATTTT.

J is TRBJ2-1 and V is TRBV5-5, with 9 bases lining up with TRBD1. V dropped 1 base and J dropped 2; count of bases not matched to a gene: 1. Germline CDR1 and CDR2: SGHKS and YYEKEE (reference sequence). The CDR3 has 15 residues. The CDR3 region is CASSLTGGPYNEQFF. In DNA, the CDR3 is TGTGCCAGCAGCTTGACAGGGGGCCCCTACAATGAGCAGTTCTTC.

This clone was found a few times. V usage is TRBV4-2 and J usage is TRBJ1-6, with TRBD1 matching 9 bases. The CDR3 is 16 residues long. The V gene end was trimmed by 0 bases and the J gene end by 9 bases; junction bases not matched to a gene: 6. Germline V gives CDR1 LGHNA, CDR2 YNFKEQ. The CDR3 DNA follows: TGTGCCAGCAGCCAAGATACCGGGACAGGGTTTTCACCCCTCCACTTT. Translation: CASSQDTGTGFSPLHF.

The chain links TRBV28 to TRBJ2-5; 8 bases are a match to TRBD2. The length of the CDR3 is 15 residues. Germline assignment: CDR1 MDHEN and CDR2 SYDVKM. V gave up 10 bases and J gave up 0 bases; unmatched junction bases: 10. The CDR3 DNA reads TGTGCCACCCAGGGAGCTAGCGGGTACCAAGAGACCCAGTACTTC. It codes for CATQGASGYQETQYF.

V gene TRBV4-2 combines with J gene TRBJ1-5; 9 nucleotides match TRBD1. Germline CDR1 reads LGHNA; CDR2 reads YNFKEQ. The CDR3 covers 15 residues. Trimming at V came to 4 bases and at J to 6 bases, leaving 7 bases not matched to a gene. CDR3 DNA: TGTGCCAGCAGCCGGGACAGGGAAGGGCGTCAGCCCCAGCATTTT. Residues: CASSRDREGRQPQHF.

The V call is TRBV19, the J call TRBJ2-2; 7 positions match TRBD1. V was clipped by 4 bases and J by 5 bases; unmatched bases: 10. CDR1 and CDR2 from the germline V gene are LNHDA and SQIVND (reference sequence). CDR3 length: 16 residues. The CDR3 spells CASSTKQGTGTGELFF. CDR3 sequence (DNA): TGTGCCAGTAGTACCAAACAGGGGACGGGGACCGGGGAGCTGTTTTTT. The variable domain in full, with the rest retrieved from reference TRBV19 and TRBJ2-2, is DGGITQSPKYLFRKEGQNVTLSCEQNLNHDAMYWYRQDPGQGLRLIYYSQIVNDFQKGDIAEGYSVSREKKESFPLTVTSAQKNPTAFYLCASSTKQGTGTGELFFGEGSRLTVL.

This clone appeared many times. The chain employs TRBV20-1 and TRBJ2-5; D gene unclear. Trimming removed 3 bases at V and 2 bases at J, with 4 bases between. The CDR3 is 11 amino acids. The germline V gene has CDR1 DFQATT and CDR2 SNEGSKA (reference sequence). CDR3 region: CSASEQETQYF. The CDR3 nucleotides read TGCAGTGCTAGCGAGCAAGAGACCCAGTACTTC.

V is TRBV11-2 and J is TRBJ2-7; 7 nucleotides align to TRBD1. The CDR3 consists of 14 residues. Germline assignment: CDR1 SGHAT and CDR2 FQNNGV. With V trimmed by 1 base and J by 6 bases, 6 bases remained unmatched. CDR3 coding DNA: TGTGCCAGCAGCTTAGTGCTTACAGGGGTCGAGCAGTACTTC. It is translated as CASSLVLTGVEQYF. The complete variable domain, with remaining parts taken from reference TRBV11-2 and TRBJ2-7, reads EAGVAQSPRYKIIEKRQSVAFWCNPISGHATLYWYQQILGQGPKLLIQFQNNGVVDDSQLPKDRFSAERLKGVDSTLKIQPAKLEDSAVYLCASSLVLTGVEQYFGPGTRLTVT.

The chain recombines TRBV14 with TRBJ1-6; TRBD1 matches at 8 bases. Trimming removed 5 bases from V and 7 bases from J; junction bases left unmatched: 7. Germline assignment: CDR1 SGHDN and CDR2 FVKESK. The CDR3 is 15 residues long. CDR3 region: CASSDGQGWNSPLHF. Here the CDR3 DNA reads TGTGCCAGCAGCGACGGACAGGGTTGGAATTCACCCCTCCACTTT.

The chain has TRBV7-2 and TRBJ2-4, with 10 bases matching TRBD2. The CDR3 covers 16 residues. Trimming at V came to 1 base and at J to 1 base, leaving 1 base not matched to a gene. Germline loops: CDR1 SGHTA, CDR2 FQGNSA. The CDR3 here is CASSLVSGRAKNIQYF. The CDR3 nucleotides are TGTGCCAGCAGCTTAGTTAGCGGGAGGGCCAAAAACATTCAGTACTTC.

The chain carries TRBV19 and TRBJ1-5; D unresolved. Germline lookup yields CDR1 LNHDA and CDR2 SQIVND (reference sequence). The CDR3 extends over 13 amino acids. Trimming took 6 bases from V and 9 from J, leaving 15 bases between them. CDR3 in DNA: TGTGCCAGTAGCTACAGAGTTGAGTCGCCCCAGCATTTT. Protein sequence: CASSYRVESPQHF. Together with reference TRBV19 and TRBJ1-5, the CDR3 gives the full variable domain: DGGITQSPKYLFRKEGQNVTLSCEQNLNHDAMYWYRQDPGQGLRLIYYSQIVNDFQKGDIAEGYSVSREKKESFPLTVTSAQKNPTAFYLCASSYRVESPQHFGDGTRLSIL.

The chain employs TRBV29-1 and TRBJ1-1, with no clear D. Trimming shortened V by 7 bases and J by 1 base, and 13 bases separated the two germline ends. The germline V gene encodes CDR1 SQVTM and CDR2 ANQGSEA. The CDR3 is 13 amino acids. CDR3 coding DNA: TGCAGCGGGGAGAATGCCAGGAACACTGAAGCTTTCTTT. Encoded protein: CSGENARNTEAFF.

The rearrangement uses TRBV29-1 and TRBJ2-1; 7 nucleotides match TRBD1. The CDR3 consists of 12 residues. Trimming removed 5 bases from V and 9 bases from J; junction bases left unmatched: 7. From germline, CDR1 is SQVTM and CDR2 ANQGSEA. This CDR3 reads CSVRARQGEQFF. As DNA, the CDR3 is TGCAGCGTTAGGGCCCGACAGGGTGAGCAGTTCTTC.

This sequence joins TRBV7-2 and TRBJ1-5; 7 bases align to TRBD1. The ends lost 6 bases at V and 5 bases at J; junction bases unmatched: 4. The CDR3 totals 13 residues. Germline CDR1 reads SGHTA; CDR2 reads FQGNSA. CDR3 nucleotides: TGTGCCAGCAGTTACACAGGGGATCAGCCCCAGCATTTT. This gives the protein CASSYTGDQPQHF.

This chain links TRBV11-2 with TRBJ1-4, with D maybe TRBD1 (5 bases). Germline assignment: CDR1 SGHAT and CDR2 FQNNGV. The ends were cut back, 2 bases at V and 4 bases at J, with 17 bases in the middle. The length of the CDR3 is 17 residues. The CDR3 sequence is CASSLINLGTINEKLFF. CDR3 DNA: TGTGCCAGCAGCTTAATAAACTTAGGGACTATTAATGAAAAACTGTTTTTT.